This TCR beta chain was identified in a study of blood T cell repertoires in COVID-19. Study-level background: COVID-19 samples, acute and convalescent, were from the United States, Italy and Spain. In each case, the material was cDNA or gDNA derived from T cells, B-cell-depleted T cells, or PBMCs.

Each participant's cohort was designated according to participant-reported clinical history. Data came from immunoSEQ multiplex PCR; TCRdb stores just in-frame clones and leaves some out. This repertoire shows a few hundred thousand clones, roughly 85% found once; its top ten account for under 7%. The V and J ends lost 3 bases and 6 bases, in that order; junction bases with no gene match: 9. There are 15 residues in the CDR3. Germline V lookup: CDR1 SGHTA, CDR2 FQGNSA. The receptor was isolated from a woman between 50 and 59 years old who had been exposed to COVID-19. Sequences were obtained from PBMCs or T cells enriched from blood (not recorded which). This sequence joins TRBV7-2 and TRBJ2-7, with 9 bases identical to TRBD1. The CDR3 sequence is CASSFGSGQGREQYF. The CDR3 DNA sequence: TGTGCCAGCAGCTTTGGATCGGGACAGGGCCGCGAGCAGTACTTC.